This entry features one T cell receptor (beta chain) sequence. The data belong to a study of T cell repertoires in cytomegalovirus infection. The germline V gene has CDR1 SGHRS and CDR2 YFSETQ. The CDR3 sequence is 17 residues long. The ends lost 0 bases at V and 3 bases at J; junction bases unmatched: 7. MiXCR was run by TCRdb on the reads, yielding one entry per CDR3 protein. The data hold about 740,000 distinct CDR3 sequences, with 35% observed a single time. The V call is TRBV5-1, the J call TRBJ2-7; 12 nucleotides match TRBD2. Sequencing input: PBMCs. The clonotype comes from a human donor in good health (CMV status not recorded). Some clones in this sample may be carry-over from other donors' samples. CDR3 residues: CASSLGLAGARDYEQYF. For the CDR3, the DNA is TGCGCCAGCAGCTTGGGACTAGCGGGAGCTCGGGACTACGAGCAGTACTTC.